The rows below give T cell receptor beta chains drawn from one sample of a study of beta chain features in type 1 diabetes. The assay was immunoSEQ multiplex PCR, and TCRdb's table has in-frame clones only and misses some. The sample yields about 220,000 clones, roughly a tenth seen once. Source material: central memory CD4+ T cells from blood. These TCRs come from a man between 18 and 29 years old in good health. The CDR3 runs from the conserved cysteine through the conserved F or W. Not all rows give a size; the values are once, few, many and, for expanded clones, a class.

size	V	J	CDR3
-	TRBV5-4	TRBJ2-7	CASSISGSVYEQYF
few	TRBV7-2	TRBJ2-1	CASSTRLAGRVDEQFF
many	TRBV19	TRBJ2-5	CASTDRPLGPQETQYF
few	TRBV7-9	TRBJ2-1	CASSPPGLAVHEQFF
few	TRBV5-4	TRBJ1-4	CASSLDKANEKLFF
-	TRBV29-1	TRBJ2-7	CSATGTGSYEQYF
few	TRBV28	TRBJ1-1	CASRTGGFTEAFF
-	TRBV20-1	TRBJ2-3	CRPTGGSQYF
-	TRBV5-4	TRBJ2-1	CASSLAGQYNEQFF
many	TRBV29-1	TRBJ1-1	CSVATGRTEAFF
few	TRBV2	TRBJ1-5	CASTSINSNQPQHF
-	TRBV13	TRBJ2-1	CATSSRGRDEQFF
few	TRBV4-1	TRBJ1-5	CASSQSQPGYNQPQHF
few	TRBV2	TRBJ1-5	CASTREGTTGSPQHF
few	TRBV7-9	TRBJ2-7	CASSFSGADYEQYF
few	TRBV10-3	TRBJ2-3	CAIRTSGDTQYF
few	TRBV15	TRBJ2-1	CATSSYYISTYNEQFF
-	TRBV10-3	TRBJ2-3	CAISPGPRDTQYF
few	TRBV5-1	TRBJ2-1	CASSSGWSSYNEQFF
many	TRBV5-1	TRBJ1-1	CASSLNQNTEAFF
-	TRBV18	TRBJ2-5	CASSRDRVGETQYF
many	TRBV25-1	TRBJ1-4	CASSEGLGLFF
-	TRBV6-6	TRBJ2-7	CASLRGLADVQYF
-	TRBV5-1	TRBJ2-7	CASSFTGLGVSYEQYF
-	TRBV5-6	TRBJ1-1	CASSPEGGTRNTEAFF
-	TRBV18	TRBJ2-1	CASSPPSGSSYNEQFF
few	TRBV28	TRBJ1-4	CASSFAGGVYDEKLFF
-	TRBV30	TRBJ1-1	CAWKGVSGVAEAFF
-	TRBV30	TRBJ2-1	CAWSRWGGTYNEQFF
few	TRBV4-1	TRBJ2-1	CASSSNALLRLESYNEQFF
few	TRBV5-4	TRBJ2-3	CASSLGQGSTDTQYF
-	TRBV7-2	TRBJ2-7	CASSIGQGVEQYF
-	TRBV7-9	TRBJ2-1	CASSLIYNEQFF
many	TRBV20-1	TRBJ2-3	CSANRADTQYF
-	TRBV29-1	TRBJ1-2	CSVGGGAPNYGYTF
many	TRBV7-9	TRBJ1-3	CASSRTSAGPGNTIYF
-	TRBV30	TRBJ1-2	CALSPQGRLYGYTF
-	TRBV6-5	TRBJ1-2	CASSYSSGSYGYTF
few	TRBV30	TRBJ2-1	CAWSPGYNEQFF
-	TRBV9	TRBJ2-1	CASSPDRWREAYNEQFF
few	TRBV19	TRBJ2-1	CASSASGRGGEQFF
few	TRBV10-3	TRBJ2-1	CAISTGTGGPSGEQFF
-	TRBV25-1	TRBJ2-7	CASSEPPRGSYEQYF
few	TRBV28	TRBJ1-6	CASSFRDRASPLHF
many	TRBV18	TRBJ2-7	CASSAGSSYEQYF
-	TRBV5-1	TRBJ1-1	CASSNAQPNTEAFF
few	TRBV7-6	TRBJ1-4	CASSFGRRANEKLFF
few	TRBV9	TRBJ2-1	CASSVAYYNEQFF